Sequencing of this T cell receptor beta chain was carried out in a study of cytotoxic CD8 clonotypes in ibrutinib-treated CLL. At the level of the study: Each sample contained, on average, roughly 250,000 productive templates and 75,000 to 100,000 productive rearrangements.

V lost 2 bases and J 0 bases, leaving 8 bases between the germline ends. Per germline, CDR1 SEHNR and CDR2 FQNEAQ (reference sequence). The CDR3 is 15 amino acids. General observations from the study: Patients showed higher baseline clonality than age-matched healthy donors, and it tracked circulating CD8+ T-cell counts.

Using immunoSEQ multiplex PCR, the repertoire was profiled, and TCRdb retains in-frame clones only, with some absent. There are over 30,000 clones in the sample; about two thirds occur only once, and about 7.4% lies in the top ten. On this clone itself: The target antigen is unknown.

The source material was PBMCs, sampled at disease progression, from a patient treated with ibrutinib. This TCR was sampled from a human donor with chronic lymphocytic leukemia. The chain is built from TRBV7-9 and TRBJ2-1; D may be TRBD2 (5 bases). CDR3: CASSLSGNSYNEQFF. The CDR3 coding sequence is TGTGCCAGCAGCTTAAGCGGAAACTCCTACAATGAGCAGTTCTTC.